Each of the 18 T cell receptor beta chains below was sequenced from the same sample in a study of shared clonotypes between healthy human individuals. Generated by immunoSEQ multiplex PCR, the TCRdb table keeps only in-frame clones and is missing some. The sample has some 1 million clones; about 76% are singletons. Sequenced sample: memory CD4+ T cells sorted from blood. The subset is: CD45RA-negative fraction. The receptors stem from a man aged 18 to 29 in good health.

This clone appeared a few times. The J gene is TRBJ1-1, the V gene TRBV5-1; 7 nucleotides line up with TRBD1. This CDR3 region has 16 residues. J was trimmed by 1 base and V by 0 bases; bases with no gene match: 6. The germline V gene has CDR1 SGHRS and CDR2 YFSETQ. The CDR3 sequence is CASSLGQGQGNTEAFF. The CDR3 region has the DNA TGCGCCAGCAGCTTGGGACAGGGTCAGGGGAACACTGAAGCTTTCTTT. The full variable domain, completed using reference TRBV5-1 and TRBJ1-1, is KAGVTQTPRYLIKTRGQQVTLSCSPISGHRSVSWYQQTPGQGLQFLFEYFSETQRNKGNFPGRFSGRQFSNSRSEMNVSTLELGDSALYLCASSLGQGQGNTEAFFGQGTRLTVV.

The chain has TRBV2 and TRBJ1-2, with no clear D. CDR1 is SNHLY, CDR2 FYNNEI, per germline. The CDR3 consists of 14 residues. Trimming left V 1 base short and J 2 bases short, with 8 bases between. The CDR3 DNA reads TGTGCCAGCAGTGAAGTAGCCGGGAACTATGGCTACACCTTC. As protein: CASSEVAGNYGYTF.

This clone showed up many times. J is TRBJ1-1 and V is TRBV6-6; no definite D call. The V end lost 2 bases, the J end lost 4 bases, and 8 bases lay between the germline ends. Germline V lookup: CDR1 MNHNY, CDR2 SVGAGI (reference sequence). This CDR3 has 13 residues. The CDR3 DNA sequence: TGTGCCAGCAGTTACGCTGACGGCACTGAAGCTTTCTTT. Translated: CASSYADGTEAFF.

The table lists this clone with a few counts. Other DNA sequences from this sample encode an identical CDR3 as well. This sequence joins TRBV7-2 and TRBJ2-2; no clear D. CDR1 is SGHTA, CDR2 FQGNSA, per germline. The CDR3 sequence is 13 residues long. Trimming removed 6 bases at V and 6 bases at J, with 11 bases between. The CDR3 protein is CASSTRGAGELFF. CDR3 DNA: TGTGCCAGCAGTACTCGCGGCGCCGGGGAGCTGTTTTTT.

This clone was recorded once. J is TRBJ2-3 and V is TRBV6-1, with D hard to call. The CDR3 is 13 amino acids. V was shortened by 5 bases and J by 3 bases, with 9 bases between the two germline ends. Looked up from germline, CDR1 is MNHNS and CDR2 is SASEGT. Here the CDR3 reads CASSWSETDTQYF. The DNA for the CDR3 is TGTGCCAGCAGTTGGTCCGAGACAGATACGCAGTATTTT.

In regard to this clone: The same CDR3 also results from other DNA sequences found in this sample. This sequence joins TRBV2 and TRBJ1-1, with D uncertain. The V end was cut by 8 bases, the J end by 0 bases, with 4 bases between. Germline V gene lookup returns CDR1 SNHLY and CDR2 FYNNEI. The CDR3 consists of 11 residues. The CDR3 sequence: CASRLNTEAFF. CDR3 DNA: TGTGCCAGCCGGCTGAACACTGAAGCTTTCTTT.

This clone was recorded many times. V is TRBV15 and J is TRBJ1-5, with 8 bases lining up with TRBD1. V was clipped by 3 bases and J by 6 bases; unmatched bases: 4. The germline V gene has CDR1 LNHNV and CDR2 YYDKDF (reference sequence). This CDR3 is 14 amino acids long. CDR3 region: CATSSGQGGQPQHF. CDR3 sequence (DNA): TGTGCCACCAGCAGTGGACAGGGCGGTCAGCCCCAGCATTTT.

This rearrangement joins TRBV19 to TRBJ2-2; 10 bases agree with TRBD2. Germline V gene lookup returns CDR1 LNHDA and CDR2 SQIVND (reference sequence). The CDR3 sequence is 14 residues long. J was trimmed by 2 bases and V by 8 bases; bases with no gene match: 2. CDR3 nucleotide sequence: TGTGCCAGTCGGACTAGCGGTAACACCGGGGAGCTGTTTTTT. It yields the protein CASRTSGNTGELFF.

V gene TRBV7-9 combines with J gene TRBJ2-3; 9 positions match TRBD2. V was pared by 4 bases and J by 2 bases, with 10 bases of the junction left unmatched. This CDR3 has 17 residues. CDR1 SEHNR and CDR2 FQNEAQ come from the germline V gene (reference sequence). As DNA, the CDR3 is TGTGCCAGCAGCTCGTACTCGTCTAGCGGGATCACAGATACGCAGTATTTT. Amino acid sequence: CASSSYSSSGITDTQYF.

The genes are TRBV6-6 and TRBJ2-7, with D perhaps assigned TRBD1 or TRBD2 (5 bases each). Germline V CDR1 and CDR2: MNHNY, SVGAGI (reference sequence). V shed 5 bases and J shed 0 bases, with 17 bases lying between them. CDR3 size: 16 residues. Here the CDR3 DNA reads TGTGCCAGCAGTATGGGCCCCTCTGGGACCTCCTACGAGCAGTACTTC. This encodes CASSMGPSGTSYEQYF.

The rearrangement links TRBV7-2 to TRBJ2-7; 7 bases fit TRBD2. The V segment lost 3 bases and the J segment 2 bases; nucleotides outside the gene matches: 7. The CDR3 consists of 15 residues. Germline V gene sequence: CDR1 SGHTA, CDR2 FQGNSA. The DNA for the CDR3 is TGTGCCAGCAGCTTGGGGTTTCGGGGGGCCTACGAGCAGTACTTC. Translating it yields CASSLGFRGAYEQYF.

The V gene is TRBV12-2, the J gene TRBJ2-2; the listed D gene, TRBD2, was not tested against the DNA. TRBV12-2 is labeled a pseudogene. The CDR3 runs to 18 residues. The CDR3 protein is CASRLTTRTSGDTGELFF. CDR3 nucleotide sequence: TGTGCAAGTCGCCTGACCACTCGGACTAGCGGAGACACCGGGGAGCTGTTTTTT.

The rearrangement joins TRBV28 to TRBJ1-1; no definite D call. Germline lookup yields CDR1 MDHEN and CDR2 SYDVKM. This CDR3 region has 15 residues. V lost 4 bases to trimming and J lost 5 bases, with 17 bases between them. The CDR3 protein is CASSSPPPFETEAFF. CDR3 sequence (DNA): TGTGCCAGCAGTTCCCCACCGCCCTTTGAAACTGAAGCTTTCTTT.

The chain joins TRBV5-1 to TRBJ2-7; D ambiguous. Trimming took off 6 bases at V and 2 bases at J, with 12 bases between the two ends. The CDR3 length is 13 residues. Germline V lookup: CDR1 SGHRS, CDR2 YFSETQ. CDR3 nucleotide sequence: TGCGCCAGCATGGGTGAGAGTACCTACGAGCAGTACTTC. This gives the protein CASMGESTYEQYF. The full variable domain, in which reference TRBV5-1 and TRBJ2-7 provide the parts outside the CDR3, is KAGVTQTPRYLIKTRGQQVTLSCSPISGHRSVSWYQQTPGQGLQFLFEYFSETQRNKGNFPGRFSGRQFSNSRSEMNVSTLELGDSALYLCASMGESTYEQYFGPGTRLTVT.

As concerns this clone: It may be a read error: a sequence one base away is much more abundant. Other DNA sequences of this sample code for an identical CDR3. The V gene is TRBV7-9, the J gene TRBJ2-3; D remains ambiguous. Germline loops: CDR1 SEHNR, CDR2 FQNEAQ (reference sequence). V was cut by 1 base and J by 1 base, with 6 bases left in between. The CDR3 runs to 14 residues. The CDR3 DNA follows: TGTGCCAGCAGCTTAGGGCAGGGCACAGATACGCAGTATTTT. Translated: CASSLGQGTDTQYF.

The rearrangement links TRBV9 to TRBJ2-2; 12 bases agree with TRBD2. From germline, CDR1 is SGDLS and CDR2 YYNGEE. This CDR3 contains 17 residues. Trimming removed 0 bases from V and 7 bases from J; junction bases left unmatched: 7. The CDR3 region is CASSVAETSGRGGELFF. In DNA, the CDR3 is TGTGCCAGCAGCGTAGCCGAGACTAGCGGGAGAGGCGGGGAGCTGTTTTTT.

J is TRBJ2-5 and V is TRBV5-4; D perhaps matches TRBD2 (6 bases). Trimming took 4 bases from V and 2 from J, leaving 12 bases between them. This CDR3 comprises 14 residues. Germline V gene sequence: CDR1 SGHNT, CDR2 YYREEE (reference sequence). DNA of the CDR3: TGTGCCAGCAGCCCGGGCGGGGTGCAAGAGACCCAGTACTTC. Residues: CASSPGGVQETQYF.

The chain is built from TRBV9 and TRBJ2-1; TRBD2 matches 11 bases. Losses at the gene ends were 5 bases for V and 9 bases for J; bases not matched to a gene: 13. The CDR3 contains 16 residues. Germline V gives CDR1 SGDLS, CDR2 YYNGEE. The DNA of the CDR3 is TGTGCCAGCAGTTTAGAGATAGCGGGGGGGCTGAGTGAGCAGTTCTTC. This encodes CASSLEIAGGLSEQFF.